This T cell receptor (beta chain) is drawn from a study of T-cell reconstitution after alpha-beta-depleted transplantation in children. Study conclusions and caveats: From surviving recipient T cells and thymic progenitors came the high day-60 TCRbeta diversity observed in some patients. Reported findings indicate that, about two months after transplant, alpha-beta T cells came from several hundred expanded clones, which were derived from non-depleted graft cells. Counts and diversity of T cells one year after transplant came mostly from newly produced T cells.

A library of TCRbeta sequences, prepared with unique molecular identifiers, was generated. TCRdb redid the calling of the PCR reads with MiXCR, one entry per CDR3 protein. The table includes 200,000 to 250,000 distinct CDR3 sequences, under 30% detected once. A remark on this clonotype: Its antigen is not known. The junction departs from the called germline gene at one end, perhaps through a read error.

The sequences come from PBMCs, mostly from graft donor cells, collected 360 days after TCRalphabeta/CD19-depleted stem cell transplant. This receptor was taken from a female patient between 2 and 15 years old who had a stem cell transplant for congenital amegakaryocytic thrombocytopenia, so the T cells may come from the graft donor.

CDR3 loop: CASSQDHGLAVLGSCEQYF. The DNA of the CDR3 is TGTGCCAGCAGCCAAGACCATGGACTAGCGGTTTTAGGATCCTGCGAGCAGTACTTC. The V and J genes are TRBV4-2 and TRBJ2-7; 10 bases are shared with TRBD2. The germline gives CDR1 LGHNA, CDR2 YNFKEQ. This CDR3 is built from 19 residues.